This TCR beta chain was captured in a study of T cells expressing NK-cell markers. Details on this clonotype: Its matching antigen is unknown.

Using the 5' RACE reads, TCRdb records one entry per CDR3 protein without DNA. The repertoire shows over 250,000 distinct CDR3 sequences; the top ten hold 3.5% to 5%. In germline, CDR1 is SEHNR, CDR2 FQNEAQ (reference sequence). This CDR3 region has 15 residues. Findings and caveats of the study: In about six donors, dominant NKG2C+ clonotypes were roughly 1.0-7.0% of CD8+ T cells.

The sequenced sample consisted of blood T cells: a sorted CD56 or NKG2C T cell subset, CD4+ or CD8+ T cells, or bulk PBMC T cells (not recorded which). The receptor was derived from a woman between 18 and 70 years old in good health. The rearrangement joins TRBV7-9 to TRBJ2-1. Here the CDR3 reads CASSLLASSYNEQFF. The full variable domain, its missing parts supplied by reference TRBV7-9 and TRBJ2-1, is DTGVSQNPRHKITKRGQNVTFRCDPISEHNRLYWYRQTLGQGPEFLTYFQNEAQLEKSRLLSDRFSAERPKGSFSTLEIQRTEQGDSAMYLCASSLLASSYNEQFFGPGTRLTVL.